The TCR beta chain under discussion was sequenced for a study of CD8+ T cells in alopecia areata. The treatment was: oral pan-JAK inhibitor, 5-10 mg twice daily. Germline CDR1 MRHNA, CDR2 SNTAGT. V was clipped by 2 bases and J by 6 bases; unmatched bases: 1. This CDR3 has 14 residues. It was cDNA, reverse transcribed from extracted RNA, that served as the sequencing template. The table came from immunoSEQ multiplex PCR; TCRdb's copy has only in-frame clones and leaves some out. The repertoire holds some 160,000 clones, with approximately 65% as singletons. Sequencing used CD4+ T cells sorted from blood, obtained at week 4, from a patient treated with tofacitinib. The V gene is TRBV6-4, the J gene TRBJ2-3, with 11 bases fitting TRBD2. This receptor was obtained from a human donor with alopecia areata. CDR3 loop: CASSDPSGGDTQYF. The CDR3 bases are TGTGCCAGCAGTGACCCTAGCGGGGGGGATACGCAGTATTTT.